Given below is one T cell receptor beta chain in context. The antigen is undetermined. These data are taken from a study of shared clonotypes between healthy human individuals. The germline CDR1 and CDR2 sequences are SGDLS and YYNGEE. V was shortened by 3 bases and J by 4 bases, with 22 bases between the two germline ends. The CDR3 has 17 residues. A deep-level run was used for the assay. Profiling relied on immunoSEQ multiplex PCR, and the TCRdb table lists in-frame clones only, not all of them. The table includes around 2.5 million clones, 93% detected once. The donor cohort consisted entirely of Caucasian adults residing in Nashville, Tennessee. Study-wide results and limits: Naive subsets, compared against memory subsets, generally had larger estimated richness values. Non-shared clonotypes had lower generation probabilities than clonotypes shared by all four sorted-subset donors.

This clonotype was obtained from a man younger than 30 in good health. Some clones in this sample may be carry-over from other donors' samples. The specimen sequenced was naive CD4+ T cells from PBMCs. The subset: CD45RA+ positively selected. The V gene is TRBV9, the J gene TRBJ1-2, with D perhaps TRBD1 (5 bases). The CDR3 is CASSATVSRGVVYGYTF. CDR3 bases: TGTGCCAGCAGCGCCACCGTTTCCCGGGGCGTAGTCTATGGCTACACCTTC. The full variable domain, rest sourced from reference TRBV9 and TRBJ1-2, is DSGVTQTPKHLITATGQRVTLRCSPRSGDLSVYWYQQSLDQGLQFLIQYYNGEERAKGNILERFSAQQFPDLHSELNLSSLELGDSALYFCASSATVSRGVVYGYTFGSGTRLTVV.